The rows below give T cell receptor beta chains drawn from one sample of a study of Ad26.COV2.S vaccination and SARS-CoV-2 variants. Measured with immunoSEQ multiplex PCR; TCRdb has only the in-frame clones, and not every one. The data show 400,000 to 450,000 clones, approximately 92% seen once. The sequencing here drew on peripheral blood, taken in a trial of Ad26.COV2.S vaccine versus placebo. The receptors shown here come from a person between 18 and 65 years old who received the Ad26.COV2.S COVID-19 vaccine or a placebo. Each CDR3 is given with its conserved first and last residue. The D gene is left open where the match is weak. Clone size is stated in some rows and not others, as once, few, many or a class when expanded.

J,size,V,D,DNA,CDR3
TRBJ2-3,-,TRBV3-1/TRBV3-2,-,TGTGCCAGCAGCCAAGGTTCCGGGGGACTCACAGATACGCAGTATTTT,CASSQGSGGLTDTQYF
TRBJ2-5,few,TRBV6-6,-,TGTGCCAGCTCCGCGGCGGGAGAGACCCAGTACTTC,CASSAAGETQYF
TRBJ1-3,-,TRBV5-1,-,TGCGCCAGCAGCTTAGAGGGCCTAGGGAACACCATATATTTT,CASSLEGLGNTIYF
TRBJ2-7,-,TRBV3-1/TRBV3-2,TRBD2,TGTGCCAGCAGCCATGCTTCTAGCGGATTTGGCTCCTACGAGCAGTACTTC,CASSHASSGFGSYEQYF
TRBJ2-7,-,TRBV5-4,-,TGTGCCAGCAGCTTCGGAGGCTCCTACGAGCAGTACTTC,CASSFGGSYEQYF
TRBJ2-1,-,TRBV4-3,TRBD2,TGCGCCAGCAGCCAAGGCCGCACTAGCGGGTTTATTAGTGAGCAGTTCTTC,CASSQGRTSGFISEQFF
TRBJ2-5,-,TRBV4-3,TRBD1,TGCGCCAGCAGCCAAGCCGGACAGGGGCAAGAGACCCAGTACTTC,CASSQAGQGQETQYF
TRBJ2-1,-,TRBV15,-,TGTGCCACCAGCAGCGACAGGAGGAATGAGCAGTTCTTC,CATSSDRRNEQFF
TRBJ1-5,-,TRBV28,-,TGTGCCAGCAGAATTGACGGTCAGCCCCAGCATTTT,CASRIDGQPQHF
TRBJ1-2,-,TRBV12-3/TRBV12-4,-,TGTGCCAGCCACGGCTACTATGGCTACACCTTC,CASHGYYGYTF
TRBJ2-2,-,TRBV19,TRBD2,TGTGCCAGTAGTACTCGAGGACTAGCGGCGAACACCGGGGAGCTGTTTTTT,CASSTRGLAANTGELFF
TRBJ1-1,-,TRBV7-2,-,TGTGCCAGCAGCTTAGCGCATGGACAGAACACTGAAGCTTTCTTT,CASSLAHGQNTEAFF
TRBJ2-3,-,TRBV4-3,-,TGCGCCAGCAGCCAGAGGGTGGGGACAGATACGCAGTATTTT,CASSQRVGTDTQYF
TRBJ2-5,-,TRBV6-1,-,TGTGCCAGCAGTGAAGGAAGCCTGTTAGAGACCCAGTACTTC,CASSEGSLLETQYF
TRBJ2-7,-,TRBV6-6,TRBD1,TGTGCCAGCAGTGGGACAGGGGAGGCAGGGCAGTACTTC,CASSGTGEAGQYF